This T cell receptor beta chain emerged from a study of blood T cell repertoires in COVID-19. Looking at the study overall: PBMCs, B-cell-depleted T cells, or T cells provided the cDNA or gDNA that made up the material.

Produced via immunoSEQ multiplex PCR; TCRdb's table is partial and in-frame only. The table lists roughly 100,000 clones, roughly 80% of them singletons. V shed 4 bases, J shed 5 bases, and the junction held 11 bases outside the gene matches. The germline V gene encodes CDR1 LNHDA and CDR2 SQIVND (reference sequence). CDR3 length equals 16 residues. The sample taken for sequencing was peripheral blood. The TCR originated in a woman aged 70-85 years with acute or convalescent COVID-19. This chain links TRBV19 with TRBJ2-1, with 7 nucleotides matching TRBD2. CDR3 DNA: TGTGCCAGTAGTAGGGCTTGGCGGGGGTATCACAATGAGCAGTTCTTC. Translated, it gives CASSRAWRGYHNEQFF.